Each of the 8 T cell receptor beta chains below was sequenced from the same sample in a study of response to subunit inactivated influenza vaccine. TCRdb re-derived calls from the RT-PCR reads in MiXCR, one entry per CDR3 protein. The sample has some 540,000 distinct CDR3 sequences, roughly 25% seen once; the top ten hold around 2.8%. This same sample was also taken into another study, of T cells expressing NK-cell markers. This second study says: Synthesis of TCR beta cDNA relied on 5'RACE template switching carrying UMIs.

Sample: CD4+ T cells sorted from PBMCs, taken roughly 12 days after vaccination. The receptors derive from a man aged 45-65 years who received an inactivated influenza vaccine.

This clonotype was seen more than once but under ten times. The gene calls are TRBV28 and TRBJ2-3, with 7 bases fitting TRBD2. This CDR3 contains 15 residues. J gave up 3 bases and V 10 bases, and 13 bases lay outside the gene matches. CDR1 is MDHEN, CDR2 SYDVKM, per germline. Here the CDR3 reads CATTADGGWTDTQYF. The CDR3, as DNA: TGTGCCACCACTGCTGACGGGGGGTGGACAGATACGCAGTATTTT.

This chain uses TRBV5-1 with TRBJ2-5; 11 positions agree with TRBD1. The germline V gene encodes CDR1 SGHRS and CDR2 YFSETQ. The length of the CDR3 is 15 residues. Losses at the gene ends were 5 bases for V and 2 bases for J; bases not matched to a gene: 5. The CDR3 DNA is TGCGCCAGCAGACCGGGACAGGGGGTTCAAGAGACCCAGTACTTC. Translated, it gives CASRPGQGVQETQYF.

This clonotype was seen at least ten times. Here the CDR3 DNA reads TGTGCCAGCAGTCCGGGACTAGCTAATACGCAGTATTTT. Encoded protein: CASSPGLANTQYF. The chain has TRBV2 and TRBJ2-3, with 9 bases matching TRBD2. The germline V gene encodes CDR1 SNHLY and CDR2 FYNNEI. Unmatched junction bases numbered 4, after V lost 5 bases and J lost 7 bases. The CDR3 runs to 13 residues. The full variable domain, in which reference TRBV2 and TRBJ2-3 provide the parts outside the CDR3, is EPEVTQTPSHQVTQMGQEVILRCVPISNHLYFYWYRQILGQKVEFLVSFYNNEISEKSEIFDDQFSVERPDGSNFTLKIRSTKLEDSAMYFCASSPGLANTQYFGPGTRLTVL.

There are a few counts of this clonotype. The chain joins TRBV5-1 to TRBJ1-2; D unresolved. Per germline, CDR1 SGHRS and CDR2 YFSETQ. V was cut by 2 bases and J by 0 bases, with 11 bases left in between. The CDR3 is 15 residues long. This CDR3 is CASSFGPVTNYGYTF. Here the CDR3 DNA reads TGCGCCAGCAGCTTCGGTCCAGTAACTAACTATGGCTACACCTTC.

The chain employs TRBV7-8 and TRBJ2-3, with 9 bases lining up with TRBD2. Germline CDR1 SGHVS, CDR2 FQNEAQ. The CDR3 is 19 amino acids. V was clipped by 4 bases and J by 5 bases; unmatched bases: 19. The CDR3 region has the DNA TGTGCCAGCAGCTCTTTGAGACTAGCGGACAAACGACGCGGAGATACGCAGTATTTT. Its protein is CASSSLRLADKRRGDTQYF.

The rearrangement uses TRBV20-1 and TRBJ2-2; TRBD2 matches at 9 bases. Trimming took 3 bases from V and 5 from J; bases not matched to a gene: 7. The CDR3 is made up of 15 amino acids. Germline values: CDR1 DFQATT, CDR2 SNEGSKA (reference sequence). CDR3: CSASSLAGRTGELFF. The CDR3 DNA reads as TGCAGTGCTAGTTCCCTAGCGGGACGAACCGGGGAGCTGTTTTTT.

The genes are TRBV7-2 and TRBJ2-1; no firm D call. The CDR3 runs 15 residues. Germline CDR1 and CDR2: SGHTA and FQGNSA. The V end was cut by 3 bases, the J end by 6 bases, with 15 bases between. The CDR3: CASSFRFSGGNEQFF. CDR3 nucleotide sequence: TGTGCCAGCAGCTTTCGGTTCAGTGGCGGCAATGAGCAGTTCTTC.

The V gene is TRBV7-2, the J gene TRBJ1-6; unclear D gene. This CDR3 spans 15 amino acids. Deletions cut 1 base from V and 5 bases from J, with 9 bases between. CDR1 SGHTA and CDR2 FQGNSA come from the germline V gene. This CDR3 reads CASSLVSANNSPLHF. The CDR3 coding sequence is TGTGCCAGCAGCTTAGTTTCCGCTAATAATTCACCCCTCCACTTT.